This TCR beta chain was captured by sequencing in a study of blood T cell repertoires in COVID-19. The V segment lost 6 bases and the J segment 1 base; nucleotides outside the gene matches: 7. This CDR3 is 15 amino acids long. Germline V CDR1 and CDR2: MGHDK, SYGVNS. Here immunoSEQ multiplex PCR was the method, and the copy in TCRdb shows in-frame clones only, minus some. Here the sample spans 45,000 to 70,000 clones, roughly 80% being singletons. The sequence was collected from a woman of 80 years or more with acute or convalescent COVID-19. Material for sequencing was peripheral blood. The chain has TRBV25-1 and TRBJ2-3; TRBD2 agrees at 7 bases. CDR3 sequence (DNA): TGTGCCAGCAGCCCATATGCGGGGGGCACAGATACGCAGTATTTT. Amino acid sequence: CASSPYAGGTDTQYF.